Listed below are T cell receptor beta chains from one sample, sequenced in a study of graft-versus-host responses after intestinal transplantation. No antigen has been identified for these receptors. Data came from immunoSEQ multiplex PCR; TCRdb stores just in-frame clones and leaves some out. The data hold tens of thousands of clones, with 84% observed a single time. This specimen was unstimulated CD4+ T cells sorted from spleen or lymph node cells, taken before transplant. The receptors stem from a human donor who was the organ donor for an intestinal transplant. The CDR3 runs from the conserved cysteine through the conserved F or W. Fields, in order: D gene, J gene, V gene, CDR3 protein. The D gene is left open where the match is weak.

d_gene: .; j_gene: TRBJ2-1; v_gene: TRBV5-1; CDR3aa: CASSIRTGLDEQFF
d_gene: TRBD1; j_gene: TRBJ2-7; v_gene: TRBV27; CDR3aa: CASSPYQGAASEQYF
d_gene: .; j_gene: TRBJ1-1; v_gene: TRBV18; CDR3aa: CASSLSQGSNTEAFF
d_gene: .; j_gene: TRBJ1-2; v_gene: TRBV18; CDR3aa: CASSRQAGFYGYTF
d_gene: .; j_gene: TRBJ2-1; v_gene: TRBV2; CDR3aa: CASRGNYPYNEQFF
d_gene: TRBD2; j_gene: TRBJ2-7; v_gene: TRBV6-1; CDR3aa: CASRVISSGAYEQYF
d_gene: TRBD2; j_gene: TRBJ2-1; v_gene: TRBV5-1; CDR3aa: CASSLRGGYNEQFF
d_gene: TRBD2; j_gene: TRBJ2-1; v_gene: TRBV2; CDR3aa: CASATTRRGLDGNEQFF
d_gene: TRBD1; j_gene: TRBJ1-2; v_gene: TRBV30; CDR3aa: CAWKGQGGDGYTF
d_gene: .; j_gene: TRBJ1-2; v_gene: TRBV6-6; CDR3aa: CASSSPGSYTF
d_gene: .; j_gene: TRBJ1-1; v_gene: TRBV6-1; CDR3aa: CASSYDRNTEAFF
d_gene: .; j_gene: TRBJ1-5; v_gene: TRBV6-1; CDR3aa: CASSEGGHSNQPQHF
d_gene: .; j_gene: TRBJ2-1; v_gene: TRBV6-5; CDR3aa: CASRTGVTYNEQFF
d_gene: .; j_gene: TRBJ2-5; v_gene: TRBV11-2; CDR3aa: CASSLSFGGEETQYF
d_gene: .; j_gene: TRBJ1-4; v_gene: TRBV6-5; CDR3aa: CASSYGGTGEKLFF
d_gene: .; j_gene: TRBJ1-1; v_gene: TRBV7-9; CDR3aa: CASSLWGGSDTEAFF
d_gene: TRBD1; j_gene: TRBJ1-1; v_gene: TRBV6-1; CDR3aa: CASSEAGTGVEAFF
d_gene: TRBD2; j_gene: TRBJ2-3; v_gene: TRBV25-1; CDR3aa: CASSDPGRTGTDTQYF
d_gene: .; j_gene: TRBJ2-5; v_gene: TRBV19; CDR3aa: CASSMMGTQYF
d_gene: TRBD2; j_gene: TRBJ2-7; v_gene: TRBV27; CDR3aa: CASSPPGRLAGGYEQYF
d_gene: .; j_gene: TRBJ1-3; v_gene: TRBV7-2; CDR3aa: CASSFLRNTIYF
d_gene: .; j_gene: TRBJ1-2; v_gene: TRBV6-5; CDR3aa: CASSRGLSTKSYTF
d_gene: .; j_gene: TRBJ2-1; v_gene: TRBV5-4; CDR3aa: CASSLDISGSYNEQFF